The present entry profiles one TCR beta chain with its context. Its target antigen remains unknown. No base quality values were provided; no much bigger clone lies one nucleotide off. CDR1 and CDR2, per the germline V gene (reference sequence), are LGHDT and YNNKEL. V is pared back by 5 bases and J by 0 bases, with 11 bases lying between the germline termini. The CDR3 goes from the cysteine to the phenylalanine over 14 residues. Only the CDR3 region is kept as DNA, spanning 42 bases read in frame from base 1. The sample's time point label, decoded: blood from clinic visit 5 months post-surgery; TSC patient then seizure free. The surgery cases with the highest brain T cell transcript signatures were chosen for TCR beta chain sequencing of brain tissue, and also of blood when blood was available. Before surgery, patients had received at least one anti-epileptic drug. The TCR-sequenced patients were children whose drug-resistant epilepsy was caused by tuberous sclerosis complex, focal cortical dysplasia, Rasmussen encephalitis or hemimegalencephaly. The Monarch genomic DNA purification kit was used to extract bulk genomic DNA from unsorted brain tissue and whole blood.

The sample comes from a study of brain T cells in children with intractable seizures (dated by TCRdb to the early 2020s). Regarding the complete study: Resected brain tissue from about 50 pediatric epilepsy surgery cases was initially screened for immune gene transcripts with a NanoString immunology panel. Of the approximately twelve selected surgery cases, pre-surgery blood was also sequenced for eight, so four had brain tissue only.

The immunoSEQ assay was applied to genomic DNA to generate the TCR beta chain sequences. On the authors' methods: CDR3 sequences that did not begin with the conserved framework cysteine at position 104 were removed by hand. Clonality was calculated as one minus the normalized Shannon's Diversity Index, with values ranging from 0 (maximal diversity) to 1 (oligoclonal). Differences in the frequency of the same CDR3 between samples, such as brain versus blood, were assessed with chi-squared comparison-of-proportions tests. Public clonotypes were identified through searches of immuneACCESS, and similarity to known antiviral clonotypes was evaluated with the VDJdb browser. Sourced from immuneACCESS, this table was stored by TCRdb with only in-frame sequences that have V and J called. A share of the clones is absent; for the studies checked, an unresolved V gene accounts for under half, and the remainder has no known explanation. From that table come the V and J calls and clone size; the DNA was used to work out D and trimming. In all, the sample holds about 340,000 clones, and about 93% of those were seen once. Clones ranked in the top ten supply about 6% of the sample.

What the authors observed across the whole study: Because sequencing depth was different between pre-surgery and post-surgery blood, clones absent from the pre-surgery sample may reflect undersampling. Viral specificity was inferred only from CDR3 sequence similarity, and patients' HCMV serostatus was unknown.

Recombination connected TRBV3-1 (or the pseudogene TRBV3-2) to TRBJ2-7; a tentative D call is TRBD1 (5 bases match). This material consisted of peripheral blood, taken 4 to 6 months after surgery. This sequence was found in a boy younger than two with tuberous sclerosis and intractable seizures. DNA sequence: TGTGCCAGCAGCAAACCGGACATCTCCTACGAGCAGTACTTC. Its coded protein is CASSKPDISYEQYF.